The 6 T cell receptor beta chains reported below all come from one sample, sequenced in a study of blood T cell repertoires in COVID-19. Measured with immunoSEQ multiplex PCR; TCRdb has only the in-frame clones, and not every one. Seen here are some 330,000 clones, 86% observed once, and the top ten hold roughly 4.5%. The sample was PBMCs or T cells enriched from blood (not recorded which). These TCRs come from a man aged 25 to 40 who had recovered from COVID-19.

V and J are TRBV24-1 and TRBJ2-4; possibly TRBD1 for D (6 bases). The CDR3 runs to 15 residues. CDR1 and CDR2 (germline): KGHDR, SFDVKD. V gave up 4 bases and J gave up 10 bases, with 19 bases separating them. The CDR3 bases are TGTGCCACCAGTGACCCTGGGACATCCAGAGGGATTCAGTACTTC. It encodes CATSDPGTSRGIQYF.

This clone was counted between two and nine times. The chain combines TRBV13 with TRBJ2-3; D gene unclear. The CDR3 covers 15 residues. Germline V gene sequence: CDR1 PRHDT, CDR2 FYEKMQ (reference sequence). The V end lost 5 bases, the J end lost 0 bases, and 12 bases lay between the germline ends. As DNA, the CDR3 is TGTGCCAGCAGCCCCCCCCGGTCTAGCACAGATACGCAGTATTTT. The encoded protein is CASSPPRSSTDTQYF.

The rearrangement uses TRBV6-1 and TRBJ1-1; D perhaps matches TRBD1 (5 bases). Trimming pared 0 bases from V and 2 bases from J, leaving 10 bases between. The CDR3 runs 15 residues. Germline V gene sequence: CDR1 MNHNS, CDR2 SASEGT. The CDR3, as DNA: TGTGCCAGCAGTGAAGCGGCAGGGCACAACACTGAAGCTTTCTTT. Its translation: CASSEAAGHNTEAFF.

This chain connects TRBV4-1 to TRBJ2-2; no definite D call. V lost 3 bases to trimming and J lost 6 bases, with 14 bases between them. Germline V gene lookup returns CDR1 MGHRA and CDR2 YSYEKL. The CDR3 consists of 15 residues. DNA for the CDR3: TGCGCCAGCAGCCAGATCGTTGTCCGGGCCGGGGAGCTGTTTTTT. It yields the protein CASSQIVVRAGELFF.

The rearrangement uses TRBV3-1 (or the pseudogene TRBV3-2) and TRBJ1-6, with a tentative D call TRBD1 (6 bases). Looked up from germline, CDR1 is LGHDT and CDR2 is YNNKEL (reference sequence). Trimming removed 4 bases at V and 6 bases at J, with 16 bases between. The CDR3 has 16 residues. For the CDR3, the DNA is TGTGCCAGCAGCCGTCCGACAGGCCTAGGTAATTCACCCCTCCACTTT. It translates to CASSRPTGLGNSPLHF.

The V call is TRBV19, the J call TRBJ1-6; 7 nucleotides align to TRBD1. Germline V CDR1 and CDR2: LNHDA, SQIVND (reference sequence). The CDR3 has 16 amino acids. With V trimmed by 8 bases and J by 8 bases, 15 bases remained unmatched. CDR3 DNA sequence: TGTGCCAGTCACTACTCTACAGGGGTGCGGGATTCACCCCTCCACTTT. It specifies CASHYSTGVRDSPLHF.